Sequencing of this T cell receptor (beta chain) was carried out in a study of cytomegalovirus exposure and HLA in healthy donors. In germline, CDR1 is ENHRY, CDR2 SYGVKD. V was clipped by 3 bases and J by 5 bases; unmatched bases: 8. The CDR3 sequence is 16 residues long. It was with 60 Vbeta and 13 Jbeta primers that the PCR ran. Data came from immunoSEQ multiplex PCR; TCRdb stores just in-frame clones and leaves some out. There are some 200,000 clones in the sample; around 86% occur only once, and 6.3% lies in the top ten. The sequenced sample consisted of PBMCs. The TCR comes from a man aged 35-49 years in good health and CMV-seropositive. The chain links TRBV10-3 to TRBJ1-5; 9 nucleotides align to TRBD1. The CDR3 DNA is TGTGCCATCAGTGAAGGTACAGGGGGCGCGCATCAGCCCCAGCATTTT. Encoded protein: CAISEGTGGAHQPQHF.